These 14 T cell receptor beta chains were all obtained from the same sample, sequenced in a study of cytomegalovirus exposure and HLA in healthy donors. Use of 60 Vbeta and 13 Jbeta primers characterized the PCR. This table comes from immunoSEQ multiplex PCR, and its TCRdb copy is limited to in-frame clones, with some not included. The table lists over 80,000 clones, approximately 85% of them singletons. The sequencing sample was made of PBMCs. The receptors here all came from a man aged 35 to 55 in good health and CMV-seropositive.

This clone was seen a single time. V and J are TRBV6-5 and TRBJ2-7, with D maybe TRBD2 (6 bases). Germline values: CDR1 MNHEY, CDR2 SVGAGI. V lost 4 bases, J lost 4 bases, and 17 bases lay in between. CDR3 length: 15 residues. The CDR3: CASSSFSGGTYEQYF. The CDR3 DNA reads as TGTGCCAGCAGTTCTTTTAGCGGTGGCACGTACGAGCAGTACTTC.

This sequence joins TRBV5-1 and TRBJ2-5; tentative D call: TRBD2 (6 bases). This CDR3 spans 14 amino acids. The germline V and J ends were trimmed by 3 bases and 5 bases, with 14 bases remaining between them. Germline V gene sequence: CDR1 SGHRS, CDR2 YFSETQ. The CDR3 bases are TGCGCCAGCAGCTCGACACAGGCGGGGGAGACCCAGTACTTC. It encodes CASSSTQAGETQYF.

This sequence joins TRBV5-4 and TRBJ2-7; 11 nucleotides match TRBD2. With V trimmed by 6 bases and J by 3 bases, 11 bases remained unmatched. CDR1 and CDR2 (germline): SGHNT, YYREEE (reference sequence). This CDR3 region has 16 residues. Here the CDR3 DNA reads TGTGCCAGCATCTCGGCTACTAGCGGGAGCTACTACGAGCAGTACTTC. Protein product: CASISATSGSYYEQYF.

Concerning this clone itself: Other DNA sequences of this sample code for an identical CDR3. The chain recombines TRBV28 with TRBJ1-4; TRBD1 agrees at 8 bases. Germline V lookup: CDR1 MDHEN, CDR2 SYDVKM. The CDR3 spans 13 residues. V shed 5 bases, J shed 7 bases, and the junction held 3 bases outside the gene matches. The DNA of the CDR3 is TGTGCCAGCAGTCTACAGGGGGTTGAAAAACTGTTTTTT. This encodes CASSLQGVEKLFF.

This clone was seen a few times. The chain carries TRBV5-1 and TRBJ2-1, with a weak D call TRBD1 (5 bases). The CDR3 totals 17 residues. CDR1 and CDR2 from the germline V gene are SGHRS and YFSETQ. Trimming removed 4 bases from V and 6 bases from J, with 23 bases in between. The CDR3: CASSRESMGGRGNEQFF. CDR3 in DNA: TGCGCCAGCAGCCGCGAGAGTATGGGCGGTAGGGGCAATGAGCAGTTCTTC.

V gene TRBV6-6 combines with J gene TRBJ1-2, with 8 bases that match TRBD1. Germline-derived CDR1 and CDR2 are MNHNY and SVGAGI (reference sequence). This CDR3 is built from 13 residues. The ends lost 7 bases at V and 7 bases at J; junction bases unmatched: 8. The DNA for the CDR3 is TGTGCCAGCACCTATGACAGGGGAAGTGGCTACACCTTC. This gives the protein CASTYDRGSGYTF.

CDR3 region: CASSQDQGLGEAFF. The DNA for the CDR3 is TGCGCCAGCAGCCAAGATCAGGGTTTAGGTGAAGCTTTCTTT. The V call is TRBV4-1, the J call TRBJ1-1, with a tentative D call TRBD1 (5 bases). V lost 0 bases and J lost 7, with 12 bases in between. CDR1 is MGHRA and CDR2 is YSYEKL in the germline V gene. The CDR3 length is 14 residues.

The chain recombines TRBV6-6 with TRBJ2-1, with 8 positions matching TRBD1. Germline V CDR1 and CDR2: MNHNY, SVGAGI (reference sequence). This CDR3 has 15 residues. The V gene end was trimmed by 6 bases and the J gene end by 5 bases; junction bases not matched to a gene: 9. The CDR3 DNA follows: TGTGCCAGCAGCCCAGGACAGGGCCCTGACAATGAGCAGTTCTTC. Translating gives CASSPGQGPDNEQFF.

This chain's CDR3 is CASSERAGDHTDTQYF. The DNA of the CDR3 is TGTGCCAGCAGTGAACGGGCAGGGGACCACACAGATACGCAGTATTTT. The chain links TRBV2 to TRBJ2-3; tentatively, D is TRBD1 (6 bases). V lost 2 bases to trimming and J lost 2 bases, with 14 bases between them. Germline CDR1 is SNHLY and CDR2 is FYNNEI. This CDR3 contains 16 residues.

The V gene is TRBV4-1, the J gene TRBJ2-7; 7 bases align to TRBD2. Germline trimming cut 4 bases from V and 0 bases from J; bases unmatched to any gene: 3. Germline loops: CDR1 MGHRA, CDR2 YSYEKL. The CDR3 covers 14 residues. For the CDR3, the DNA is TGCGCCAGCAGCCCGGGGACTAACTCCTACGAGCAGTACTTC. Residues: CASSPGTNSYEQYF.

The chain couples TRBV5-8 to TRBJ1-6; D is possibly TRBD1 (5 bases). Germline assignment: CDR1 SGHTS and CDR2 YDEGEE. The V end lost 6 bases, the J end lost 3 bases, and 13 bases lay between the germline ends. This CDR3 is built from 15 residues. CDR3 protein: CASTRGGDYNSPLHF. CDR3 DNA sequence: TGTGCCAGCACCCGGGGGGGGGACTATAATTCACCCCTCCACTTT. Filled out from reference TRBV5-8 and TRBJ1-6, the complete variable domain reads EAGVTQSPTHLIKTRGQQATLRCSPISGHTSVYWYQQALGLGLQFLLWYDEGEERNRGNFPPRFSGRQFPNYSSELNVNALELEDSALYLCASTRGGDYNSPLHFGNGTRLTVT.

The rearrangement joins TRBV5-4 to TRBJ1-4; possibly TRBD1 for D (5 bases). The germline V gene encodes CDR1 SGHNT and CDR2 YYREEE (reference sequence). The CDR3 has 17 residues. V lost 4 bases and J 0 bases, leaving 16 bases between the germline ends. The CDR3 region is CASSLSTGTPTNEKLFF. The CDR3 DNA reads TGTGCCAGCAGCCTTTCTACAGGAACCCCAACTAATGAAAAACTGTTTTTT.

This sequence joins TRBV5-6 and TRBJ1-6, with 7 bases matching TRBD1. The CDR3 totals 14 residues. J lost 7 bases, V lost 4 bases, and 5 bases had no gene match. Germline V gene sequence: CDR1 SGHDT, CDR2 YYEEEE. CDR3 nucleotides: TGTGCCAGCAGCACACAGGGGCAGAATTCACCCCTCCACTTT. This encodes CASSTQGQNSPLHF. The full variable domain, completed using reference TRBV5-6 and TRBJ1-6, is DAGVTQSPTHLIKTRGQQVTLRCSPKSGHDTVSWYQQALGQGPQFIFQYYEEEERQRGNFPDRFSGHQFPNYSSELNVNALLLGDSALYLCASSTQGQNSPLHFGNGTRLTVT.

J is TRBJ1-1 and V is TRBV4-1; D is undetermined. Deletions cut 1 base from V and 1 base from J, with 16 bases between. This CDR3 is built from 17 residues. CDR1 MGHRA and CDR2 YSYEKL come from the germline V gene. This CDR3 is CASSQGGRRKSNTEAFF. CDR3 DNA sequence: TGCGCCAGCAGCCAAGGAGGCAGACGTAAATCGAACACTGAAGCTTTCTTT.